This TCR beta chain was profiled in a study of long-term antiretroviral therapy in people with HIV. Germline-derived CDR1 and CDR2 are SGHRS and YFSETQ. After removal of 4 bases from V and 7 bases from J, the junction contained 5 bases not matched to a gene. The CDR3 contains 14 residues. The assay used was immunoSEQ (version v3.0), run at survey level. Here immunoSEQ multiplex PCR was the method, and the copy in TCRdb shows in-frame clones only, minus some. The sample holds 25,000 to 35,000 clones, approximately 97% seen once. The V call is TRBV5-1, the J call TRBJ2-1; TRBD2 matches 10 bases. This sequence originates from a young man with HIV. The sample in question was unsorted PBMCs, obtained 6.9 years after starting antiretroviral therapy. The CDR3 here is CASSRLAGGNEQFF. For the CDR3, the DNA is TGCGCCAGCAGCCGACTAGCGGGTGGGAATGAGCAGTTCTTC.